One sample yielded the 17 T cell receptor beta chains listed below, sequenced in a study of T-cell memory formation after mild COVID-19. MiXCR was run by TCRdb on the 5' RACE reads, yielding one entry per CDR3 protein. The data hold approximately 150,000 distinct CDR3 sequences, with approximately 14% observed a single time. Sequences were obtained from PBMCs or a T cell subset sorted from them (not recorded which). Receptors were obtained from an adult woman who had mild COVID-19 (a few samples of this study predate the infection). Cell type and time point are not known.

The chain joins TRBV20-1 to TRBJ2-7; a weak D match, TRBD2 (7 bases). Trimming removed 3 bases at V and 5 bases at J, with 17 bases between. Germline CDR1 and CDR2: DFQATT and SNEGSKA (reference sequence). The CDR3 spans 14 residues. CDR3 residues: CSARGVRGAHEQYF. Written as DNA, the CDR3 is TGCAGTGCTAGGGGCGTTCGGGGGGCCCACGAGCAGTACTTC.

A few counts support this clonotype. Here the CDR3 reads CASILAGGRNNEQFF. DNA for the CDR3: TGTGCCAGCATCCTAGCGGGGGGGAGAAACAATGAGCAGTTCTTC. This sequence joins TRBV7-8 and TRBJ2-1; 12 nucleotides match TRBD2. The junction had 6 bases not matched to a gene; V was cut back by 7 bases and J by 5 bases. This CDR3 comprises 15 residues. CDR1 and CDR2 (germline): SGHVS, FQNEAQ.

This clonotype was seen more than once but under ten times. The rearrangement uses TRBV12-3 or TRBV12-4 and TRBJ2-7, with 7 bases identical to TRBD1. The junction had 7 bases not matched to a gene; V was cut back by 6 bases and J by 5 bases. This CDR3 is 13 amino acids long. CDR3 amino acids: CASRSDRAHEQYF. In nucleotides, the CDR3 is TGTGCCAGCAGGTCTGACAGGGCCCACGAGCAGTACTTC.

This clonotype was observed a handful of times. V and J are TRBV24-1 and TRBJ2-1; 10 bases fit TRBD2. Germline CDR1 and CDR2: KGHDR and SFDVKD. The CDR3 is 17 amino acids. V gave up 4 bases and J gave up 6 bases; unmatched junction bases: 11. The CDR3 loop is CATSENKREGTVNEQFF. The CDR3 DNA reads TGTGCCACCAGTGAGAATAAGCGGGAGGGGACGGTCAATGAGCAGTTCTTC.

This rearrangement joins TRBV5-1 to TRBJ2-3, with TRBD2 matching over 7 bases. V shed 4 bases, J shed 4 bases, and the junction held 0 bases outside the gene matches. From germline, CDR1 is SGHRS and CDR2 YFSETQ. The CDR3 has 12 amino acids. The CDR3 is CASSRGADTQYF. The CDR3 DNA reads as TGCGCCAGCAGCCGGGGGGCAGATACGCAGTATTTT.

This clonotype was observed a few times. The V gene is TRBV2, the J gene TRBJ2-3; D is uncertain. V gave up 5 bases and J gave up 0 bases, with 12 bases separating them. Germline-derived CDR1 and CDR2 are SNHLY and FYNNEI. The CDR3 runs to 15 residues. The CDR3 DNA reads TGTGCCAGCAGTTCCGACGTAGCTAGCACAGATACGCAGTATTTT. Its translation is CASSSDVASTDTQYF.

The rearrangement uses TRBV7-2 and TRBJ2-1; D unclear. Trimming removed 5 bases from V and 6 bases from J, with 11 bases in between. The V gene's germline CDR1 is SGHTA and CDR2 FQGNSA. This CDR3 has 13 residues. The chain's CDR3 is CASSQINPNEQFF. In nucleotides, the CDR3 is TGTGCCAGCAGCCAGATTAACCCCAATGAGCAGTTCTTC.

In this sample, this clonotype turned up many times. The CDR3 DNA sequence: TGTGCCAGCAGCCTGGACAGGAACACTGAAGCTTTCTTT. Translating it yields CASSLDRNTEAFF. J is TRBJ1-1 and V is TRBV19; D might be TRBD1 (6 bases). The CDR3 totals 13 residues. Germline-derived CDR1 and CDR2 are LNHDA and SQIVND (reference sequence). Trimming shortened V by 9 bases and J by 1 base, and 12 bases separated the two germline ends.

The chain links TRBV5-1 to TRBJ1-5; 10 bases match TRBD1. CDR1 is SGHRS and CDR2 is YFSETQ in the germline V gene. With V trimmed by 3 bases and J by 5 bases, 5 bases remained unmatched. The CDR3 has 15 amino acids. The CDR3 DNA is TGCGCCAGCAGCTACTCCGGGACAGGGGATCAGCCCCAGCATTTT. This encodes CASSYSGTGDQPQHF.

The J gene is TRBJ2-2, the V gene TRBV28, with TRBD1 identical over 8 bases. J lost 7 bases, V lost 3 bases, and 10 bases had no gene match. CDR1 is MDHEN and CDR2 is SYDVKM in the germline V gene. The CDR3 spans 16 residues. CDR3 coding DNA: TGTGCCAGCAGTTTCCGGACAGGGCCCCCACTCGGGGAGCTGTTTTTT. Its translation is CASSFRTGPPLGELFF.

The chain carries TRBV20-1 and TRBJ1-1; D may be TRBD1 (6 bases). Trimming pared 1 base from V and 5 bases from J, leaving 23 bases between. Germline V gene data show CDR1 as DFQATT and CDR2 as SNEGSKA (reference sequence). The CDR3 is 17 amino acids. CDR3 sequence: CSARAGLGGRQETEAFF. CDR3 nucleotide sequence: TGCAGTGCTAGAGCCGGGTTGGGGGGGCGGCAGGAAACTGAAGCTTTCTTT.

The chain links TRBV24-1 to TRBJ1-2; tentative D call: TRBD1 (5 bases). The V gene lost 4 bases and the J gene lost 2 bases, with 13 bases spanning the gap. Germline V gives CDR1 KGHDR, CDR2 SFDVKD. The CDR3 runs to 15 residues. The DNA of the CDR3 is TGTGCCACCAGTGACCCGGGACGGGAAAACTATGGCTACACCTTC. Translated: CATSDPGRENYGYTF.

This clonotype was counted only a few times. The rearrangement links TRBV4-2 to TRBJ2-1, with a weak D call TRBD2 (5 bases). CDR1 is LGHNA and CDR2 is YNFKEQ in the germline V gene. V dropped 1 base and J dropped 1 base, with 5 bases sitting between them. This CDR3 is built from 14 residues. Written as DNA, the CDR3 is TGTGCCAGCAGCCAAGGACTATCCTACAATGAGCAGTTCTTC. The encoded protein is CASSQGLSYNEQFF.

With respect to this clonotype: At one end the junction does not follow the germline gene, possibly because of a read error. This chain's CDR3 is CASSPLDSHNEQFF. In DNA, the CDR3 is TGTGCCAGCTCACCTCTAGACTCCCACAATGAGCAGTTCTTC. V usage is TRBV18 and J usage is TRBJ2-1; D is ambiguous. Looked up from germline, CDR1 is KGHSH and CDR2 is LQKENI. This CDR3 is built from 14 residues. Supplemented by reference TRBV18 and TRBJ2-1, the full variable domain reads NAGVMQNPRHLVRRRGQEARLRCSPMKGHSHVYWYRQLPEEGLKFMVYLQKENIIDESGMPKERFSAEFPKEGPSILRIQQVVRGDSAAYFCASSPLDSHNEQFFGPGTRLTVL.

This clonotype came up a few times. The rearrangement uses TRBV12-3 or TRBV12-4 and TRBJ2-3, with 8 bases identical to TRBD2. This CDR3 contains 17 residues. J lost 7 bases, V lost 7 bases, and 19 bases had no gene match. CDR3 amino acids: CASTDTRTSFSDHTQYF. The CDR3 bases are TGTGCCAGCACCGATACACGGACTAGCTTTTCGGATCATACGCAGTATTTT.

This clonotype was counted ten times or more. This chain links TRBV6-2 or TRBV6-3 with TRBJ2-1; the D is unclear. Germline V gene lookup returns CDR1 MNHEY and CDR2 SVGEGT. V gave up 0 bases and J gave up 6 bases, with 18 bases separating them. The CDR3 is 17 amino acids. CDR3 loop: CASSYSLSHHNINEQFF. The CDR3 DNA reads as TGTGCCAGCAGTTACTCGTTATCGCACCATAACATCAATGAGCAGTTCTTC.

The chain carries TRBV5-1 and TRBJ2-5; 11 nucleotides align to TRBD2. CDR1 and CDR2 from the germline V gene are SGHRS and YFSETQ. The CDR3 covers 16 residues. V trimming: 4 bases; J trimming: 2 bases; junction bases outside the gene matches: 7. Written as DNA, the CDR3 is TGCGCCAGCAGCGCACCGACTAGCGGGGAGCAAGAGACCCAGTACTTC. This encodes CASSAPTSGEQETQYF.